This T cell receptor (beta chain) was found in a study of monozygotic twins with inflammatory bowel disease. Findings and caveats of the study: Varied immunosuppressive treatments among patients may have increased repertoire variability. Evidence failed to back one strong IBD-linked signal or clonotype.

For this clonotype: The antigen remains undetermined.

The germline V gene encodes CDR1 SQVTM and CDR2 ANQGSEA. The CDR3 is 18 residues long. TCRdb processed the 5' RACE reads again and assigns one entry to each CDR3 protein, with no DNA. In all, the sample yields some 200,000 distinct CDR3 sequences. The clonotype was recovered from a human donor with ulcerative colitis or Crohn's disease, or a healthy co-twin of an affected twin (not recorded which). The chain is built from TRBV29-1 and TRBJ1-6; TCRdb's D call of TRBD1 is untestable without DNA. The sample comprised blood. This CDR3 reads CSATPPPDRGSYNSPLHF.